This entry lists 31 T cell receptor beta chains sequenced from one sample in a study of T cell responses to AZD1222 COVID-19 vaccine. The data were produced by immunoSEQ multiplex PCR, yet TCRdb's version contains in-frame clones alone and is incomplete. Seen here are some 95,000 clones, 70% to 90% observed once, and the top ten hold about 12%. Sequenced material: peripheral blood, taken 28 days after the second AZD1222 dose. The receptor set was obtained from an adult who received the AZD1222 COVID-19 vaccine.

This clone was seen only once. The CDR3 region has the DNA TGTGCCAGCAGTCGGGACAGGGGGCTTGGCTACACCTTC. This codes for CASSRDRGLGYTF. This sequence joins TRBV27 and TRBJ1-2, with 12 bases aligning to TRBD1. Germline values: CDR1 MNHEY, CDR2 SMNVEV (reference sequence). The CDR3 consists of 13 residues. V lost 5 bases to trimming and J lost 7 bases; unmatched junction nucleotides: 2.

Concerning this clone itself: A junction end diverges from the germline sequence, so it may reflect a read error. V gene TRBV7-7 combines with J gene TRBJ2-5; no definite D call. CDR3 length equals 15 residues. Germline V gene sequence: CDR1 SSHAT, CDR2 FNYEAQ (reference sequence). The CDR3 DNA sequence: TGTGCTAGCAGCCTCGGGCCCGGACACCAAGAGACCCAGTACTTC. Translating it yields CASSLGPGHQETQYF. Combining the CDR3 with reference TRBV7-7 and TRBJ2-5 gives the whole variable domain GAGVSQSPRYKVTKRGQDVTLRCDPISSHATLYWYQQALGQGPEFLTYFNYEAQPDKSGLPSDRFSAERPEGSISTLTIQRTEQRDSAMYRCASSLGPGHQETQYFGPGTRLLVL.

The chain uses TRBV7-9 and TRBJ2-1; D possibly matches TRBD1 or TRBD2 (5 bases each). V lost 4 bases, J lost 5 bases, and 12 bases lay in between. The CDR3 runs to 14 residues. Germline assignment: CDR1 SEHNR and CDR2 FQNEAQ (reference sequence). CDR3 region: CASSSGTGNNEQFF. Here the CDR3 DNA reads TGTGCCAGCAGCTCCGGGACGGGTAACAATGAGCAGTTCTTC.

This sequence joins TRBV5-1 and TRBJ1-6, with D hard to call. The CDR3 has 15 amino acids. The V gene's germline CDR1 is SGHRS and CDR2 YFSETQ. The V end was cut by 4 bases, the J end by 9 bases, with 17 bases between. CDR3 protein: CASSPGSHLSSPLHF. In nucleotides, the CDR3 is TGCGCCAGCAGCCCCGGATCTCACCTAAGTTCACCCCTCCACTTT.

The chain carries TRBV14 and TRBJ1-2, with no clear D. In germline, CDR1 is SGHDN, CDR2 FVKESK. This CDR3 has 13 amino acids. V was pared by 1 base and J by 4 bases, with 7 bases between. The CDR3 loop reads CASSQVSSYGYTF. The CDR3 DNA is TGTGCCAGCAGCCAAGTTTCCAGCTATGGCTACACCTTC.

This chain links TRBV11-2 with TRBJ2-5; a possible D gene is TRBD1 (5 bases). This CDR3 is 15 amino acids long. V gave up 0 bases and J gave up 0 bases, with 8 bases separating them. Looked up from germline, CDR1 is SGHAT and CDR2 is FQNNGV. CDR3 amino acids: CASSLDQGHQETQYF. In nucleotides, the CDR3 is TGTGCCAGCAGCTTAGATCAGGGCCACCAAGAGACCCAGTACTTC.

V is TRBV3-1 (or the pseudogene TRBV3-2) and J is TRBJ1-4, with D unresolved. Germline V CDR1 and CDR2: LGHDT, YNNKEL (reference sequence). The CDR3 is made up of 15 amino acids. The V end lost 4 bases, the J end lost 6 bases, and 15 bases lay between the germline ends. CDR3 DNA: TGTGCCAGCAGCCCCATCCTGGGGATTGATGAAAAACTGTTTTTT. Translation gives CASSPILGIDEKLFF.

The CDR3 reads CASSLEGAIGNTIYF. The CDR3 DNA sequence: TGTGCCAGCAGCTTAGAAGGGGCTATTGGAAACACCATATATTTT. The chain links TRBV11-3 to TRBJ1-3, with a possible D match to TRBD1 (5 bases). Germline lookup yields CDR1 SGHNT and CDR2 YENEEA. The CDR3 has 15 amino acids. V lost 0 bases and J lost 3, with 9 bases in between.

V and J are TRBV23-1 and TRBJ1-1; D gene unclear. TRBV23-1 is assigned to the ORF class and has an uncertain function. The CDR3 runs to 15 residues. The ends were cut back, 4 bases at V and 2 bases at J, with 14 bases in the middle. The CDR3 sequence is CASSRSGTINTEAFF. The CDR3 DNA sequence: TGCGCCAGCAGTCGGTCAGGTACTATAAACACTGAAGCTTTCTTT.

V gene TRBV25-1 combines with J gene TRBJ2-1, with D uncertain. Germline assignment: CDR1 MGHDK and CDR2 SYGVNS. Between the trimmed V and J ends, which lost 7 bases and 3 bases, there was a span of 13 bases. The CDR3 spans 14 residues. CDR3 bases: TGTGCCAGCACCGGGCCACCCCTCTACAATGAGCAGTTCTTC. It encodes CASTGPPLYNEQFF. The full variable domain, its missing parts supplied by reference TRBV25-1 and TRBJ2-1, is EADIYQTPRYLVIGTGKKITLECSQTMGHDKMYWYQQDPGMELHLIHYSYGVNSTEKGDLSSESTVSRIRTEHFPLTLESARPSHTSQYLCASTGPPLYNEQFFGPGTRLTVL.

The genes are TRBV27 and TRBJ1-5, with 9 bases fitting TRBD1. CDR3 length: 15 residues. V lost 5 bases and J lost 1; bases outside the gene matches: 3. Per germline, CDR1 MNHEY and CDR2 SMNVEV (reference sequence). The chain's CDR3 is CASSPQGASNQPQHF. In DNA form, the CDR3 reads TGTGCCAGCAGTCCACAGGGGGCAAGCAATCAGCCCCAGCATTTT.

The V and J genes are TRBV5-1 and TRBJ2-7, with D perhaps TRBD1 or TRBD2 (5 bases each). CDR3 length: 12 amino acids. CDR1 SGHRS and CDR2 YFSETQ come from the germline V gene. V was clipped by 2 bases and J by 4 bases, with 7 bases between them. The CDR3 DNA follows: TGCGCCAGCAGCTTATGGGGGTACGAGCAGTACTTC. This codes for CASSLWGYEQYF.

The chain joins TRBV7-9 to TRBJ1-3; D gene uncertain. V lost 5 bases to trimming and J lost 2 bases, with 13 bases between them. Germline values: CDR1 SEHNR, CDR2 FQNEAQ (reference sequence). The CDR3 sequence is 15 residues long. CDR3 nucleotides: TGTGCCAGCAGCCCAACTCAACTGGCTGGAAACACCATATATTTT. Translated, it gives CASSPTQLAGNTIYF.

This chain joins TRBV6-2 or TRBV6-3 and TRBJ2-1; 8 bases match TRBD1. CDR3 size: 12 residues. Per germline, CDR1 MNHEY and CDR2 SVGEGT. V was clipped by 5 bases and J by 15 bases; unmatched bases: 9. CDR3 nucleotide sequence: TGTGCCAGCAGTCCGGACAGGGTGGATCCGTTCTTC. Its translation: CASSPDRVDPFF.

This chain connects TRBV30 to TRBJ2-1; no reliable D call. The CDR3 contains 11 residues. Looked up from germline, CDR1 is GTSNPN and CDR2 is SVGIG (reference sequence). Trimming removed 4 bases from V and 9 bases from J, with 10 bases in between. CDR3 coding DNA: TGTGCCTGGAAGGAGAGAGGTGAGCAGTTCTTC. It is translated as CAWKERGEQFF. The full variable domain, rest sourced from reference TRBV30 and TRBJ2-1, is SQTIHQWPATLVQPVGSPLSLECTVEGTSNPNLYWYRQAAGRGLQLLFYSVGIGQISSEVPQNLSASRPQDRQFILSSKKLLLSDSGFYLCAWKERGEQFFGPGTRLTVL.

This sequence joins TRBV6-6 and TRBJ2-1; D is unclear. V was cut by 5 bases and J by 6 bases, with 17 bases left in between. Germline V lookup: CDR1 MNHNY, CDR2 SVGAGI (reference sequence). This CDR3 region has 15 residues. The CDR3 DNA reads as TGTGCCAGCAGTACTCTTAGTGTGGTACTCAATGAGCAGTTCTTC. It specifies CASSTLSVVLNEQFF.

In regard to this clone: Different DNA sequences within this sample yield the same CDR3. This sequence joins TRBV7-8 and TRBJ1-2; perhaps TRBD1 as D (5 bases). The CDR3 consists of 13 residues. CDR1 and CDR2 (germline): SGHVS, FQNEAQ. V shed 1 base and J shed 5 bases, with 8 bases lying between them. The CDR3 is CASSLEGRYGYTF. The CDR3, as DNA: TGTGCCAGCAGCTTAGAGGGGCGGTATGGCTACACCTTC.

The chain couples TRBV6-5 to TRBJ1-6; D is unclear. Looked up from germline, CDR1 is MNHEY and CDR2 is SVGAGI. The CDR3 covers 12 residues. Trimming took 4 bases from V and 7 from J, leaving 5 bases between them. The CDR3: CASSSANSPLHF. The CDR3 bases are TGTGCCAGCAGTTCGGCGAATTCACCCCTCCACTTT.

The rearrangement joins TRBV6-5 to TRBJ2-1; TRBD1 matches 7 bases. After removal of 4 bases from V and 6 bases from J, the junction contained 6 bases not matched to a gene. CDR1 and CDR2 (germline): MNHEY, SVGAGI. The CDR3 extends over 14 amino acids. The CDR3 region is CASSSARDSNEQFF. The CDR3 DNA reads as TGTGCCAGCAGTTCCGCAAGGGACAGCAATGAGCAGTTCTTC.

The CDR3 nucleotides read TGTGCCAGCAGTTCCCGGGTCGGATATGGCTACACCTTC. This translates into CASSSRVGYGYTF. V and J are TRBV6-6 and TRBJ1-2; D unclear. The length of the CDR3 is 13 residues. The V gene lost 4 bases and the J gene lost 5 bases, with 11 bases spanning the gap. The germline CDR1 and CDR2 sequences are MNHNY and SVGAGI (reference sequence).

The DNA for the CDR3 is TGTGCCAGTAGTAACGCATTGACAGGAACCAATCAGCCCCAGCATTTT. This sequence encodes CASSNALTGTNQPQHF. The chain has TRBV19 and TRBJ1-5; perhaps TRBD1 as D (6 bases). The germline V and J ends were trimmed by 4 bases and 3 bases, with 16 bases remaining between them. This CDR3 region has 16 residues. Germline V gene data show CDR1 as LNHDA and CDR2 as SQIVND (reference sequence). Looking up the rest from reference TRBV19 and TRBJ1-5 gives the full variable domain: DGGITQSPKYLFRKEGQNVTLSCEQNLNHDAMYWYRQDPGQGLRLIYYSQIVNDFQKGDIAEGYSVSREKKESFPLTVTSAQKNPTAFYLCASSNALTGTNQPQHFGDGTRLSIL.

The V and J genes are TRBV6-5 and TRBJ2-7; D not certain. Deletions cut 2 bases from V and 5 bases from J, with 13 bases between. The CDR3 has 14 residues. Germline V gene sequence: CDR1 MNHEY, CDR2 SVGAGI. This chain's CDR3 is CASSYAQASHEQYF. Written as DNA, the CDR3 is TGTGCCAGCAGTTACGCCCAAGCGAGTCACGAGCAGTACTTC.

The chain is built from TRBV5-1 and TRBJ2-1; TRBD1 might be the D (5 bases). Germline V gene data show CDR1 as SGHRS and CDR2 as YFSETQ. The CDR3 loop spans 11 amino acids. Trimming cost V 7 bases and J 10 bases, with 12 bases left between them. Written as DNA, the CDR3 is TGCGCCAGCGGGGCCGCCAACGAGCAGTTCTTC. Protein product: CASGAANEQFF.

The chain has TRBV7-9 and TRBJ2-1, with 9 bases fitting TRBD2. This CDR3 is built from 16 residues. V dropped 0 bases and J dropped 2; count of bases not matched to a gene: 2. Looked up from germline, CDR1 is SEHNR and CDR2 is FQNEAQ (reference sequence). Here the CDR3 DNA reads TGTGCCAGCAGCTTAGCTAGCGGGAGAGCCTACAATGAGCAGTTCTTC. Residues: CASSLASGRAYNEQFF.

This clone was observed a single time. CDR3: CASSVHPSYEQYF. In DNA form, the CDR3 reads TGCGCCAGCAGTGTGCACCCCTCCTACGAGCAGTACTTC. V gene TRBV5-1 combines with J gene TRBJ2-7; D is uncertain. Germline V lookup: CDR1 SGHRS, CDR2 YFSETQ. The V end was cut by 5 bases, the J end by 0 bases, with 9 bases between. The CDR3 runs to 13 residues. The whole variable domain, filled in from reference TRBV5-1 and TRBJ2-7, reads KAGVTQTPRYLIKTRGQQVTLSCSPISGHRSVSWYQQTPGQGLQFLFEYFSETQRNKGNFPGRFSGRQFSNSRSEMNVSTLELGDSALYLCASSVHPSYEQYFGPGTRLTVT.

The rearrangement links TRBV5-1 to TRBJ2-3; D remains unclear. CDR1 is SGHRS and CDR2 is YFSETQ in the germline V gene. CDR3 length equals 16 residues. V lost 0 bases, J lost 5 bases, and 16 bases lay in between. CDR3 in amino acids: CASSLGLDQLGDTQYF. Written as DNA, the CDR3 is TGCGCCAGCAGCTTGGGGCTAGATCAGCTGGGAGATACGCAGTATTTT. The full variable domain, in which reference TRBV5-1 and TRBJ2-3 provide the parts outside the CDR3, is KAGVTQTPRYLIKTRGQQVTLSCSPISGHRSVSWYQQTPGQGLQFLFEYFSETQRNKGNFPGRFSGRQFSNSRSEMNVSTLELGDSALYLCASSLGLDQLGDTQYFGPGTRLTVL.

The V gene is TRBV19, the J gene TRBJ1-4; D not certain. CDR1 and CDR2 (germline): LNHDA, SQIVND (reference sequence). The CDR3 contains 17 residues. Trimming stripped 3 bases from V and 0 bases from J, with 14 bases between. The CDR3 DNA is TGTGCCAGTAGTATTATCGGAACCGCCGCAACTAATGAAAAACTGTTTTTT. It codes for CASSIIGTAATNEKLFF.

This rearrangement joins TRBV2 to TRBJ1-6; D unresolved. With 6 bases removed from V and 7 bases from J, the gap between germline ends came to 16 bases. Per the germline V gene, CDR1 is SNHLY and CDR2 is FYNNEI. CDR3 length: 15 amino acids. The CDR3, as DNA: TGTGCCAGCAGCAGAACTGGTCTGGGGAATTCACCCCTCCACTTT. Translation: CASSRTGLGNSPLHF.

V is TRBV12-5 and J is TRBJ1-1, with D possibly being TRBD1 (6 bases). This CDR3 comprises 12 residues. V lost 9 bases, J lost 11 bases, and 19 bases lay in between. Germline values: CDR1 LGHNT, CDR2 FRNRAP. CDR3 nucleotide sequence: TGTGCTAGCGCTCGACGGGGGCTCCGTGCTTTCTTT. Translating gives CASARRGLRAFF.

This clone appeared once. The chain employs TRBV3-1 (or the pseudogene TRBV3-2) and TRBJ2-5, with a possible D match to TRBD1 (5 bases). This CDR3 is built from 11 residues. The V end lost 4 bases, the J end lost 5 bases, and 5 bases lay between the germline ends. The germline gives CDR1 LGHDT, CDR2 YNNKEL (reference sequence). CDR3 loop: CASSPGETQYF. The CDR3 coding sequence is TGTGCCAGCAGCCCAGGGGAGACCCAGTACTTC.

CDR3 residues: CASSLTEETQYF. CDR3 coding DNA: TGTGCCAGCAGTTTGACGGAAGAGACCCAGTACTTC. The chain uses TRBV12-3 or TRBV12-4 and TRBJ2-5, with D unclear. This CDR3 contains 12 residues. Trimming cost V 3 bases and J 3 bases, with 5 bases left between them.